Below, 9 T cell receptor beta chains from the same sample are listed, as sequenced in a study of CD8+ T cells in alopecia areata. Extracted RNA was reverse transcribed into cDNA, the sequencing template. This table comes from immunoSEQ multiplex PCR, and its TCRdb copy is limited to in-frame clones, with some not included. The sample consists of roughly 5,000 clones, over 60% of them appearing once. The treatment here: oral pan-JAK inhibitor, 5-10 mg twice daily. Researchers gathered lesional scalp punch biopsies and peripheral blood from patients with alopecia areata. The source material was skin, sampled at week 24, from a patient treated with tofacitinib. The receptors were sampled from a human donor with alopecia areata.

This clone has only a few counts. CDR3 DNA sequence: TGTGCCAGCAGCTTAGGGAACACAGTTAATGAGCAGTTCTTC. Its protein is CASSLGNTVNEQFF. The rearrangement joins TRBV7-2 to TRBJ2-1; D uncertain. V lost 1 base to trimming and J lost 7 bases, with 11 bases between them. This CDR3 spans 14 amino acids. CDR1 is SGHTA and CDR2 is FQGNSA in the germline V gene.

The chain has TRBV7-2 and TRBJ1-5, with D tentatively TRBD1 (5 bases). The length of the CDR3 is 18 residues. Deletions cut 4 bases from V and 1 base from J, with 20 bases between. CDR1 and CDR2 from the germline V gene are SGHTA and FQGNSA. CDR3 coding DNA: TGTGCCAGCAGCTCCTTTAGCCCCAGGGCGGCGAGCAATCAGCCCCAGCATTTT. Residues: CASSSFSPRAASNQPQHF.

This clone was found a few times. The rearrangement joins TRBV9 to TRBJ2-1; D is possibly TRBD1 (5 bases). CDR3 length: 15 amino acids. V was trimmed by 3 bases and J by 9 bases, leaving 19 bases between them. Germline assignment: CDR1 SGDLS and CDR2 YYNGEE. The CDR3: CASSADQGTTTEQFF. The CDR3, as DNA: TGTGCCAGCAGCGCAGATCAGGGCACTACTACTGAGCAGTTCTTC.

The CDR3 is CASSPDRVSEAFF. CDR3 bases: TGTGCCAGCTCACCAGACAGGGTCAGTGAAGCTTTCTTT. The rearrangement links TRBV18 to TRBJ1-1, with 7 bases aligning to TRBD1. CDR3 size: 13 residues. V dropped 2 bases and J dropped 7; count of bases not matched to a gene: 4. Germline V gene data show CDR1 as KGHSH and CDR2 as LQKENI.

This clone was seen a handful of times. This chain links TRBV4-1 with TRBJ2-2; 7 bases are shared with TRBD2. Trimming cost V 0 bases and J 5 bases; bases outside gene matches: 3. Germline V lookup: CDR1 MGHRA, CDR2 YSYEKL. CDR3 size: 15 residues. In nucleotides, the CDR3 is TGCGCCAGCAGCCAAGAGGGGGGGAGGACCGGGGAGCTGTTTTTT. This translates into CASSQEGGRTGELFF.

This chain joins TRBV6-5 and TRBJ2-3; 13 positions match TRBD2. V trimming: 2 bases; J trimming: 4 bases; junction bases outside the gene matches: 0. The CDR3 is made up of 15 amino acids. The V gene's germline CDR1 is MNHEY and CDR2 SVGAGI. The CDR3: CASSYTSGGADTQYF. CDR3 nucleotides: TGTGCCAGCAGTTACACTAGCGGGGGGGCAGATACGCAGTATTTT.

This sequence joins TRBV5-4 and TRBJ1-2, with D unresolved. V lost 1 base and J lost 3, with 13 bases in between. Germline V gene data show CDR1 as SGHNT and CDR2 as YYREEE (reference sequence). The length of the CDR3 is 15 residues. Here the CDR3 DNA reads TGTGCCAGCAGCTTGAGTGGCTTCCCGGACTATGGCTACACCTTC. This translates into CASSLSGFPDYGYTF.

This clone appeared a few times. The chain joins TRBV5-5 to TRBJ2-2; TRBD1 is a possible D gene (6 bases). V was pared by 1 base and J by 6 bases, with 16 bases between. The CDR3 totals 16 residues. Germline V lookup: CDR1 SGHKS, CDR2 YYEKEE (reference sequence). The CDR3 region is CASSLQTGIRSGELFF. In DNA form, the CDR3 reads TGTGCCAGCAGCTTGCAAACAGGGATAAGGTCCGGGGAGCTGTTTTTT.

The chain joins TRBV4-1 to TRBJ2-1, with TRBD2 identical over 12 bases. The CDR3 has 20 residues. With V trimmed by 2 bases and J by 0 bases, 11 bases remained unmatched. From germline, CDR1 is MGHRA and CDR2 YSYEKL. CDR3 protein: CASSQLGLAGGRNSYNEQFF. CDR3 coding DNA: TGCGCCAGCAGCCAACTGGGCCTAGCGGGGGGGCGGAACTCCTACAATGAGCAGTTCTTC.